The 5 T cell receptor beta chains below come from one sample, sequenced in a study of T cells after yellow fever vaccination (dated by TCRdb to 2018 to 2020). Library preparation employed 5' RACE. Instrument on record: Illumina HiSeq 2500. The public reads were reanalyzed by TCRdb: fastp trimming at Q25, MiXCR alignment, in-frame beta chains only. Each entry is one CDR3 protein sequence, shown with its most common DNA and genes. This sample has under 700,000 distinct CDR3 sequences in its table, and about a sixth of those were observed once. Roughly a sixth of the sample is taken by the ten largest. In the paper's terms, the treatment or condition label means: live attenuated yellow fever vaccine strain. The specimen comprised PBMCs, sampled 5 days after the first yellow fever vaccination. These receptors all stem from a man aged 18 to 29 who received the YFV17D yellow fever vaccine.

This clonotype was found many times. The rearrangement joins TRBV10-3 to TRBJ1-6; possibly TRBD1 for D (5 bases). CDR1 is ENHRY and CDR2 is SYGVKD in the germline V gene. The CDR3 contains 12 residues. V shed 4 bases and J shed 10 bases, with 8 bases lying between them. The CDR3 region has the DNA TGTGCCATCAGTGGGGGCGGCTCACCCCTCCACTTT. Residues: CAISGGGSPLHF.

This chain links TRBV5-1 with TRBJ1-3; D gene unclear. Germline V lookup: CDR1 SGHRS, CDR2 YFSETQ. This CDR3 has 16 residues. Trimming stripped 0 bases from V and 0 bases from J, with 10 bases between. Here the CDR3 DNA reads TGCGCCAGCAGCTTGGACGGTTGGAGCTCTGGAAACACCATATATTTT. As protein: CASSLDGWSSGNTIYF.

The V gene is TRBV7-8, the J gene TRBJ1-2, with D perhaps matching TRBD1 (5 bases). Between the trimmed V and J ends, which lost 8 bases and 4 bases, there was a span of 8 bases. The CDR3 consists of 11 residues. Per germline, CDR1 SGHVS and CDR2 FQNEAQ. DNA for the CDR3: TGTGCCAGCGGAACAGGCTATGGCTACACCTTC. Translated, it gives CASGTGYGYTF.

The chain employs TRBV5-8 and TRBJ1-2; 10 bases map to TRBD1. Trimming removed 5 bases from V and 8 bases from J; junction bases left unmatched: 12. Germline values: CDR1 SGHTS, CDR2 YDEGEE. The CDR3 spans 15 residues. The DNA for the CDR3 is TGTGCCAGCAGTTTCGACAGGGGGCGAGGAGGAGGCTACACCTTC. It encodes CASSFDRGRGGGYTF.

The rearrangement uses TRBV12-3 or TRBV12-4 and TRBJ2-3, with TRBD2 identical over 12 bases. The CDR3 contains 16 residues. The V gene end was trimmed by 3 bases and the J gene end by 4 bases; junction bases not matched to a gene: 5. CDR3 sequence: CASSFVLAGGADTQYF. As DNA, the CDR3 is TGTGCCAGCAGTTTCGTCCTAGCGGGGGGGGCAGATACGCAGTATTTT.